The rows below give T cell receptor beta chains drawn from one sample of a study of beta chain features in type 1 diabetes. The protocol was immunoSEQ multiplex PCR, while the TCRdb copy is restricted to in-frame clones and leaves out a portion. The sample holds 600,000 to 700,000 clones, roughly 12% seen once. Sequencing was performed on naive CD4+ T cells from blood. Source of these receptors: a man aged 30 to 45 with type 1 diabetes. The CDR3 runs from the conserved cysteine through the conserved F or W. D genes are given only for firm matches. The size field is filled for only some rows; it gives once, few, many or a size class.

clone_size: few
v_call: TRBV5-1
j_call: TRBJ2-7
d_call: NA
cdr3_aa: CASSLALAAVGEQYF
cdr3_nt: TGCGCCAGCAGCTTGGCCCTAGCCGCGGTGGGCGAGCAGTACTTC

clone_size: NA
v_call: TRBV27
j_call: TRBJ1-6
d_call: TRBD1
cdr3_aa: CATSGTGYSPLHF
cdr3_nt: TGTGCCACCTCCGGGACAGGGTATTCACCCCTCCACTTT

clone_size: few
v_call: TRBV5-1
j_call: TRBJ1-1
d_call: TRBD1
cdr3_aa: CASSTGTANTEAFF
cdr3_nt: TGCGCCAGCAGCACTGGGACAGCTAACACTGAAGCTTTCTTT

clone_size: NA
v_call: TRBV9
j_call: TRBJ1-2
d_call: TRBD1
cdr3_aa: CASSVVSGGNYGYTF
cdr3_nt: TGTGCCAGCAGCGTAGTTTCAGGGGGCAACTATGGCTACACCTTC

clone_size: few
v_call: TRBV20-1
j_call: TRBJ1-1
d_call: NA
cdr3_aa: CSAGGATEAFF
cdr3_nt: TGCAGTGCTGGGGGGGCCACTGAAGCTTTCTTT

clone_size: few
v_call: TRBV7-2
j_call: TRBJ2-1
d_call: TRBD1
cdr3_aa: CASSFTGASYNEQFF
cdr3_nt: TGTGCCAGCAGTTTTACAGGGGCCTCCTACAATGAGCAGTTCTTC

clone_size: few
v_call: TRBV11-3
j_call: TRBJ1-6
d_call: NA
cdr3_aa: CASSPRGWQYNSPLHF
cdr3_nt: TGTGCCAGCAGCCCTCGGGGCTGGCAGTATAATTCACCCCTCCACTTT

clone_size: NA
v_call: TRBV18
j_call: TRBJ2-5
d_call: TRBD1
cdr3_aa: CASSAGTERETQYF
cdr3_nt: TGTGCCAGCTCAGCCGGGACAGAGAGGGAGACCCAGTACTTC

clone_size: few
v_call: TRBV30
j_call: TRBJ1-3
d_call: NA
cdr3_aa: CAWSAPGLLWGNTIYF
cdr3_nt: TGTGCCTGGAGTGCGCCGGGGCTCCTCTGGGGAAACACCATATATTTT

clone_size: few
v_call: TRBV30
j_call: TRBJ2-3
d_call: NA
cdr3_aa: CAWIRGSPQDTQYF
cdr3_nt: TGTGCCTGGATTCGGGGTAGCCCACAAGATACGCAGTATTTT

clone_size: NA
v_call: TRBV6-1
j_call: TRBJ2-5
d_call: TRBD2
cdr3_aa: CASTRTSGDGETQYF
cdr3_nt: TGTGCCAGCACCCGGACTAGCGGGGACGGTGAGACCCAGTACTTC

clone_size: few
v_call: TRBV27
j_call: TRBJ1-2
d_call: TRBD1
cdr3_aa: CASSLSRARQGATNGYTF
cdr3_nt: TGTGCCAGCAGTTTATCGAGAGCGAGACAGGGGGCTACGAATGGCTACACCTTC

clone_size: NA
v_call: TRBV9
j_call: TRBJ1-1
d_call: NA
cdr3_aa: CASSFNDRGTEAFF
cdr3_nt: TGTGCCAGCAGCTTTAACGACCGAGGGACTGAAGCTTTCTTT

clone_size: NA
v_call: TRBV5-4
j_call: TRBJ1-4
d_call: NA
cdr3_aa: CASSLTFGTNEKLFF
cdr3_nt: TGTGCCAGCAGCCTCACGTTTGGGACTAATGAAAAACTGTTTTTT

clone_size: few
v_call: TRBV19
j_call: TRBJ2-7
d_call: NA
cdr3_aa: CASSPQGNYEQYF
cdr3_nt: TGTGCCAGTAGCCCTCAGGGGAACTACGAGCAGTACTTC

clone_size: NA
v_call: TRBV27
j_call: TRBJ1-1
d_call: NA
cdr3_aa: CASSLIQTNTEAFF
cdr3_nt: TGTGCCAGCAGTTTAATACAGACGAACACTGAAGCTTTCTTT

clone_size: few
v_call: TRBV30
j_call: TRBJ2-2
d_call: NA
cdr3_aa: CAWSRGRVNTGELFF
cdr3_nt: TGTGCCTGGAGCAGGGGCAGGGTGAACACCGGGGAGCTGTTTTTT

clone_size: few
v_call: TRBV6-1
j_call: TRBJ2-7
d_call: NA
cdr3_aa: CASSQGPGRSSYEQYF
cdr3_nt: TGTGCCAGCAGTCAAGGACCGGGACGCAGCTCCTACGAGCAGTACTTC

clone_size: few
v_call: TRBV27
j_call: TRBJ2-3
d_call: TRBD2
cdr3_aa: CASSLGLAGVTDTQYF
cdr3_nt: TGTGCCAGCAGTTTAGGACTAGCGGGGGTCACAGATACGCAGTATTTT

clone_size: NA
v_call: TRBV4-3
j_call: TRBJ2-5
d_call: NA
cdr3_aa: CASSQAGVAGETQYF
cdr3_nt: TGCGCCAGCAGCCAAGCCGGGGTGGCCGGGGAGACCCAGTACTTC

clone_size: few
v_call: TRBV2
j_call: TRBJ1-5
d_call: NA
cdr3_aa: CASSEHHSNQPQHF
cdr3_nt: TGTGCCAGCAGTGAACACCATAGCAATCAGCCCCAGCATTTT

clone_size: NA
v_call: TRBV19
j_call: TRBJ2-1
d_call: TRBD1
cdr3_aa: CASSMSGGEQFF
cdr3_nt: TGTGCCAGTAGTATGTCAGGGGGAGAGCAGTTCTTC

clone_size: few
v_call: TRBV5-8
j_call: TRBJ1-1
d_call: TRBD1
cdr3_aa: CASSSTGASNTEAFF
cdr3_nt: TGTGCCAGCAGCTCCACAGGGGCCTCGAACACTGAAGCTTTCTTT

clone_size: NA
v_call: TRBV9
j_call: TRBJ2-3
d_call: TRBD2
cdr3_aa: CASSVRLAGGDTQYF
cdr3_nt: TGTGCCAGCAGCGTCAGACTAGCGGGGGGTGATACGCAGTATTTT

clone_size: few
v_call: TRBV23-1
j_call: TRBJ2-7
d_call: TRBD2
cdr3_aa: CASSHGGSSYEQYF
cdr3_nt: TGCGCCAGCAGTCACGGGGGGTCATCCTACGAGCAGTACTTC

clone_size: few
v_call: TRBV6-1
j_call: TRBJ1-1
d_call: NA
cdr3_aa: CASSAGYGAFF
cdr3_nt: TGTGCCAGCAGCGCAGGGTACGGAGCTTTCTTT

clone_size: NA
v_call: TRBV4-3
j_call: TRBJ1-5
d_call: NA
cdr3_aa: CASSQDPSPSNQPQHF
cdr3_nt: TGCGCCAGCAGCCAAGATCCAAGCCCTAGCAATCAGCCCCAGCATTTT

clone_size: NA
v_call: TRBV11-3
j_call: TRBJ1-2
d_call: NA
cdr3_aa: CASSLEPSYGYTF
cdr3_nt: TGTGCCAGCAGCTTAGAACCCAGCTATGGCTACACCTTC

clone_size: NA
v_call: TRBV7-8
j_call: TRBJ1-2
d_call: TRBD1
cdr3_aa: CASSPGQGGSYGYTF
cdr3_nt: TGTGCCAGCAGCCCTGGACAGGGGGGATCCTATGGCTACACCTTC

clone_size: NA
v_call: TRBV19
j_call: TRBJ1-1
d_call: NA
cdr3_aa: CASSNEGTANTEAFF
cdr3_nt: TGTGCCAGTAGTAATGAAGGGACGGCGAACACTGAAGCTTTCTTT

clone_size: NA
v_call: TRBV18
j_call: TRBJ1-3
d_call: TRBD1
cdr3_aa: CASSPRDRSSGNTIYF
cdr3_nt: TGTGCCAGCTCACCCCGGGACAGGAGCTCTGGAAACACCATATATTTT

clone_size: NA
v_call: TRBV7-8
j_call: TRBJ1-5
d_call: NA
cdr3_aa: CASSLDRSSNQPQHF
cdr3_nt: TGTGCCAGCAGTTTAGACAGATCTAGCAATCAGCCCCAGCATTTT

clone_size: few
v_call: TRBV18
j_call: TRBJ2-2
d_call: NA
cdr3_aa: CASSKGEATGELFF
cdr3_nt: TGTGCCAGCTCAAAGGGTGAGGCGACCGGGGAGCTGTTTTTT

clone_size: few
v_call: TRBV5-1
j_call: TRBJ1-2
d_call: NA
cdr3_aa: CASSMADGAYGYTF
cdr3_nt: TGCGCCAGCAGCATGGCCGACGGTGCCTATGGCTACACCTTC